This is a list of T cell receptor beta chains from one sample in a study of technical replicates of blood from a few donors. The repertoire was sequenced with immunoSEQ multiplex PCR; TCRdb's copy has only in-frame clones and lacks some. The table has around 62,000 clones, more than 95% seen once. The sample consisted of T cells isolated from PBMCs. The receptors were sampled from a human donor in good health. CDR3s include the opening cysteine and the closing phenylalanine or tryptophan. D genes are given only for firm matches. Clone size is not always given. Where it is, it says once, few, many or a class for expanded clones.

cdr3_nt	cdr3_aa	clone_size	j_call	v_call	d_call
TGTGCCAGCAGTGACAGGAGGCACGAGCAGTACTTC	CASSDRRHEQYF	NA	TRBJ2-7	TRBV2	NA
TGCGCCAGCAGCTCCACTAGCGGGGGGGACAATGAGCAGTTCTTC	CASSSTSGGDNEQFF	NA	TRBJ2-1	TRBV5-1	TRBD2
TGCGCCAGCAGCCAGGACCAGGGTGCTGGAAACACCATATATTTT	CASSQDQGAGNTIYF	NA	TRBJ1-3	TRBV5-1	NA
TGCGCCAGCAGCCAACCGGCCCAGCGGGAGACCAAAGAGACCCAGTACTTC	CASSQPAQRETKETQYF	NA	TRBJ2-5	TRBV4-1	TRBD2
TGTGCCAGCAGCCAAGCCTTCACAGAGAACACTGAAGCTTTCTTT	CASSQAFTENTEAFF	NA	TRBJ1-1	TRBV4-2	NA
TGTGCCAGCAGTTTATATGGACTAGCGGGCGTAAGGGACCTTCTAGAGACCCAGTACTTC	CASSLYGLAGVRDLLETQYF	once	TRBJ2-5	TRBV27	TRBD2
TGTGCCAGCAGCCCGCTAACGGGGGAATTCGGCGATGAGCAGTTCTTC	CASSPLTGEFGDEQFF	NA	TRBJ2-1	TRBV6-6	NA
TGTGCCAGCAGTGGGACAGGGTCCCCCTACGAGCAGTACTTC	CASSGTGSPYEQYF	once	TRBJ2-7	TRBV2	TRBD1
TGCGCCAGCAGGCCTGCCGGGACAGGGGAAGGGGATAGCAATCAGCCCCAGCATTTT	CASRPAGTGEGDSNQPQHF	NA	TRBJ1-5	TRBV10-1	TRBD1
TGTGCCAGCAGCAACCCAACCGGGACAGGGATAGGGGAGCAGTTCTTC	CASSNPTGTGIGEQFF	NA	TRBJ2-1	TRBV5-8	TRBD1
TGTGCCAGCAGTGACCCGGGACAGGGCTATAACTATGGCTACACCTTC	CASSDPGQGYNYGYTF	NA	TRBJ1-2	TRBV25-1	TRBD1
TGTGCCAGCAGCTTAGGCCTCAAGGGGGCAGATGAGCAGTTCTTC	CASSLGLKGADEQFF	NA	TRBJ2-1	TRBV11-3	TRBD1
TGTGCCAGTAGATCGGGACACATCTGGGGAAACACCATATATTTT	CASRSGHIWGNTIYF	NA	TRBJ1-3	TRBV19	NA
TGTGCCAGCAGTTTAACAGGGGCCGACAATCAGCCCCAGCATTTT	CASSLTGADNQPQHF	NA	TRBJ1-5	TRBV28	TRBD1
TGTGCCAGCTCTATGGCAGGGAGGGGCAATCAGCCCCAGCATTTT	CASSMAGRGNQPQHF	NA	TRBJ1-5	TRBV6-5	NA
TGCGCCAGCAGCTTGGGACAGGGGGCCGGCACTGAAGCTTTCTTT	CASSLGQGAGTEAFF	NA	TRBJ1-1	TRBV5-1	TRBD1
TGTGCCATCAAAAGAGGAGGACAGGATTACAATGAGCAGTTCTTC	CAIKRGGQDYNEQFF	NA	TRBJ2-1	TRBV10-3	TRBD1
TGTGCCAGCAGTGCTCGGACAACCAGCACAGATACGCAGTATTTT	CASSARTTSTDTQYF	once	TRBJ2-3	TRBV6-5	NA
TGTGCCAGCAAGTTCTACGAGGCTGCTTTCTTT	CASKFYEAAFF	NA	TRBJ1-1	TRBV19	NA
TGTGCCAGCTCACCAGGGCGGGAGGGACGCGAGGTTAGGGGTGAAAAACTGTTTTTT	CASSPGREGREVRGEKLFF	NA	TRBJ1-4	TRBV18	NA
TGTGCCAGCAGCTTAGACCCCCGTAGCACAGATACGCAGTATTTT	CASSLDPRSTDTQYF	once	TRBJ2-3	TRBV11-2	NA
TGTGCCAGCAGTTACCTCAGCTCCTACAATGAGCAGTTCTTC	CASSYLSSYNEQFF	NA	TRBJ2-1	TRBV28	NA
TGTGCCAGCAGTTACGGGACAGGGTGGGACACCGGGGAGCTGTTTTTT	CASSYGTGWDTGELFF	once	TRBJ2-2	TRBV6-5	TRBD1
TGTGCCAGCAGTTACCCCCTACTAGCGAGGGCCTACGAGCAGTACTTC	CASSYPLLARAYEQYF	NA	TRBJ2-7	TRBV28	TRBD2
TGTGCCAGCAGTTTCCATGGGGGAGGCTCTGGAAACACCATATATTTT	CASSFHGGGSGNTIYF	NA	TRBJ1-3	TRBV28	NA
TGTGCCAGCAGGGAGCCGAACACTGAAGCTTTCTTT	CASREPNTEAFF	NA	TRBJ1-1	TRBV27	NA
TGTGCCAGCAGTAACTTGTACAGTAGAAATCAGCCCCAGCATTTT	CASSNLYSRNQPQHF	NA	TRBJ1-5	TRBV6-5	NA
TGTGCCAGCAGCTTCAGAGGGGGATATTGTCAGCCCCAGCATTTT	CASSFRGGYCQPQHF	NA	TRBJ1-5	TRBV11-3	NA